Given below is one TCR beta chain in context. Its target is unknown. This specimen belongs to a study of cytomegalovirus exposure and HLA in healthy donors. General study results and limits: The productive fraction for most TCR beta V segments was about 90% or about 30% in an earlier analysis.

This PCR relied on a set of 60 Vbeta primers and 13 Jbeta primers. As originally analysed: Per a later analysis, the number of unique TCR beta chains was approximately 73 million, of which some 10 million were shared. Assay: immunoSEQ multiplex PCR; the TCRdb copy retains only in-frame clones and omits some. The V and J calls and clone size come from that table; D and trimming were worked out from the DNA. In the table there are more than 100,000 clones, approximately 66% of which are singletons. The sequenced sample consisted of PBMCs. The TCR was taken from a woman between 50 and 59 years old in good health and CMV-seronegative.

The CDR3 spells CASSYAGQDYEQYF. The DNA of the CDR3 is TGTGCCAGCAGTTATGCGGGGCAAGACTACGAGCAGTACTTC. The J gene is TRBJ2-7, the V gene TRBV6-5, with a possible D match to TRBD2 (6 bases). CDR1 and CDR2 from the germline V gene are MNHEY and SVGAGI. The V gene lost 3 bases and the J gene lost 3 bases, with 12 bases spanning the gap. CDR3 length: 14 amino acids.